Below, 19 T cell receptor beta chains from the same sample are listed, as sequenced in a study of blood T cell repertoires in COVID-19. The table came from immunoSEQ multiplex PCR; TCRdb's copy has only in-frame clones and leaves some out. The sample holds about 410,000 clones, roughly 90% seen once. The sample comprised peripheral blood. These receptors were collected from a woman aged 40 to 50 with COVID-19, enrolled during active disease.

V gene TRBV27 combines with J gene TRBJ2-7, with a tentative D call TRBD2 (5 bases). V was clipped by 6 bases and J by 6 bases, with 18 bases between them. Germline values: CDR1 MNHEY, CDR2 SMNVEV (reference sequence). The CDR3 consists of 14 residues. The CDR3 reads CASSLPPGLGEQYF. The CDR3 nucleotides read TGTGCCAGCAGCCTTCCACCCGGACTGGGCGAGCAGTACTTC.

The V gene is TRBV7-2, the J gene TRBJ1-4, with unresolved D. CDR3 length: 17 residues. Germline V gives CDR1 SGHTA, CDR2 FQGNSA. Trimming left V 0 bases short and J 5 bases short, with 16 bases between. CDR3 sequence reads: CASSLAKIVRENEKLFF. CDR3 nucleotides: TGTGCCAGCAGCTTAGCGAAAATTGTTCGCGAAAATGAAAAACTGTTTTTT.

The chain is built from TRBV27 and TRBJ2-4; D not certain. V was shortened by 7 bases and J by 8 bases, with 9 bases between the two germline ends. The CDR3 length is 11 residues. The germline V gene has CDR1 MNHEY and CDR2 SMNVEV (reference sequence). The CDR3 sequence: CASIEVDIQYF. CDR3 DNA sequence: TGTGCCAGCATCGAAGTAGACATTCAGTACTTC.

J is TRBJ1-2 and V is TRBV6-2 or TRBV6-3; possibly TRBD1 for D (6 bases). V lost 6 bases to trimming and J lost 6 bases, with 14 bases between them. Germline V gene sequence: CDR1 MNHEY, CDR2 SVGEGT. The CDR3 runs to 13 residues. This CDR3 is CASSLTGVDGYTF. The CDR3 bases are TGTGCCAGCAGCCTGACAGGAGTGGATGGCTACACCTTC.

The genes are TRBV29-1 and TRBJ1-1, with TRBD1 matching 8 bases. CDR3 length: 13 amino acids. Germline values: CDR1 SQVTM, CDR2 ANQGSEA. J lost 1 base, V lost 7 bases, and 5 bases had no gene match. CDR3 protein: CSAEDRGNTEAFF. The CDR3 region has the DNA TGCAGCGCCGAAGACAGGGGGAACACTGAAGCTTTCTTT.

The chain joins TRBV7-3 to TRBJ2-1; TRBD1 agrees at 7 bases. V lost 4 bases to trimming and J lost 4 bases; unmatched junction nucleotides: 19. There are 19 residues in the CDR3. Germline values: CDR1 SGHTA, CDR2 FQGTGA. Written as DNA, the CDR3 is TGTGCCAGCAGCTCCGCCAAAACCTTATCTCCCAGGGGGTACAATGAGCAGTTCTTC. Translated: CASSSAKTLSPRGYNEQFF. The whole variable domain, remainder taken from reference TRBV7-3 and TRBJ2-1, is GAGVSQTPSNKVTEKGKYVELRCDPISGHTALYWYRQSLGQGPEFLIYFQGTGAADDSGLPNDRFFAVRPEGSVSTLKIQRTERGDSAVYLCASSSAKTLSPRGYNEQFFGPGTRLTVL.

The J gene is TRBJ1-1, the V gene TRBV6-6; 8 nucleotides align to TRBD1. J lost 8 bases, V lost 8 bases, and 10 bases had no gene match. Germline CDR1 is MNHNY and CDR2 is SVGAGI (reference sequence). The CDR3 has 13 amino acids. CDR3 in DNA: TGTGCCAGCTCACTAAGGGCAGGGGGCGAAGCTTTCTTT. This translates into CASSLRAGGEAFF.

This clone was observed a single time. In DNA form, the CDR3 reads TGTGCCAGCAGTCCCGCGGGAGGGGCGTATGGCTACACCTTC. Residues: CASSPAGGAYGYTF. The rearrangement uses TRBV27 and TRBJ1-2; D is perhaps TRBD1 (5 bases). The CDR3 extends over 14 amino acids. The V gene lost 5 bases and the J gene lost 5 bases, with 15 bases spanning the gap. Germline V gene data show CDR1 as MNHEY and CDR2 as SMNVEV (reference sequence).

The chain uses TRBV3-1 (or the pseudogene TRBV3-2) and TRBJ1-5; D is perhaps TRBD1 (5 bases). Deletions cut 5 bases from V and 0 bases from J, with 20 bases between. This CDR3 comprises 18 residues. The germline CDR1 and CDR2 sequences are LGHDT and YNNKEL (reference sequence). CDR3 nucleotides: TGTGCCAGCAGCAGGCGGGGACGGACACTAAATAGCAATCAGCCCCAGCATTTT. Its translation is CASSRRGRTLNSNQPQHF.

The gene calls are TRBV19 and TRBJ1-2, with D possibly TRBD1 on 5 matching bases. CDR1 is LNHDA and CDR2 is SQIVND in the germline V gene (reference sequence). With 5 bases removed from V and 8 bases from J, the gap between germline ends came to 15 bases. This CDR3 spans 13 amino acids. CDR3 sequence (DNA): TGTGCCAGTAGTCTTATTCAGGGTCCGGGCTACACCTTC. Amino acids: CASSLIQGPGYTF.

This chain links TRBV19 with TRBJ2-3, with 11 nucleotides matching TRBD2. J was trimmed by 4 bases and V by 8 bases; bases with no gene match: 11. There are 16 residues in the CDR3. Per germline, CDR1 LNHDA and CDR2 SQIVND (reference sequence). The CDR3 loop reads CASSASNSGGADTQYF. CDR3 DNA: TGTGCCAGTTCGGCCTCGAATAGCGGGGGGGCAGATACGCAGTATTTT.

This CDR3 is CASSLQGRGVTNEKLFF. For the CDR3, the DNA is TGTGCCAGCAGCTTACAGGGGAGAGGGGTAACTAATGAAAAACTGTTTTTT. The rearrangement uses TRBV5-4 and TRBJ1-4; TRBD1 matches 7 bases. With 2 bases clipped from V and 1 base from J, the junction kept 8 bases outside the gene matches. Germline CDR1 and CDR2: SGHNT and YYREEE (reference sequence). This CDR3 is built from 17 residues.

J is TRBJ1-1 and V is TRBV5-6; D gene uncertain. V was cut by 0 bases and J by 4 bases, with 13 bases left in between. The CDR3 covers 15 residues. Germline CDR1 reads SGHDT; CDR2 reads YYEEEE. In DNA form, the CDR3 reads TGTGCCAGCAGCTTGGATCGCGGCGTTGTCACTGAAGCTTTCTTT. This codes for CASSLDRGVVTEAFF.

The gene calls are TRBV7-6 and TRBJ2-3, with unresolved D. The CDR3 totals 14 residues. The germline V gene encodes CDR1 SGHVS and CDR2 FNYEAQ. Trimming took 6 bases from V and 4 from J, leaving 14 bases between them. CDR3 nucleotide sequence: TGTGCCAGCAGTCAATACCAGGTCCCAGATACGCAGTATTTT. This encodes CASSQYQVPDTQYF. Based on the CDR3 plus reference TRBV7-6 and TRBJ2-3, the full variable domain is GAGVSQSPRYKVTKRGQDVALRCDPISGHVSLYWYRQALGQGPEFLTYFNYEAQQDKSGLPNDRFSAERPEGSISTLTIQRTEQRDSAMYRCASSQYQVPDTQYFGPGTRLTVL.

The chain uses TRBV20-1 and TRBJ1-4; D is undetermined. The germline V gene has CDR1 DFQATT and CDR2 SNEGSKA (reference sequence). The CDR3 has 16 amino acids. Between the trimmed V and J ends, which lost 3 bases and 8 bases, there was a span of 22 bases. The CDR3: CSASDPRGGVAEKLFF. The CDR3, as DNA: TGCAGTGCTAGTGACCCAAGAGGCGGGGTGGCCGAAAAACTGTTTTTT.

The chain joins TRBV6-5 to TRBJ1-1, with a possible D match to TRBD1 (6 bases). The V gene's germline CDR1 is MNHEY and CDR2 SVGAGI. The CDR3 runs 15 residues. The V and J ends lost 8 bases and 4 bases respectively, with 20 bases between them. The chain's CDR3 is CASVVSGVDGTEAFF. CDR3 nucleotide sequence: TGTGCCAGCGTTGTTTCAGGGGTTGACGGCACTGAAGCTTTCTTT.

The V call is TRBV4-3, the J call TRBJ1-2; 9 positions agree with TRBD1. Per germline, CDR1 LGHNA and CDR2 YSLEER. The CDR3 sequence is 15 residues long. Trimming took 3 bases from V and 4 from J; bases not matched to a gene: 6. DNA for the CDR3: TGCGCCAGCAGCCACCCGGGACAGGGCGTCTATGGCTACACCTTC. Its translation is CASSHPGQGVYGYTF.

This clone was seen a few times. The rearrangement uses TRBV10-2 and TRBJ2-4; D is perhaps TRBD2 (7 bases). This CDR3 is built from 19 residues. The V gene's germline CDR1 is WSHSY and CDR2 SAAADI. With 3 bases removed from V and 0 bases from J, the gap between germline ends came to 21 bases. The CDR3: CASSDRGGRQLKAKNIQYF. In nucleotides, the CDR3 is TGCGCCAGCAGTGATAGGGGGGGACGGCAGCTGAAAGCCAAAAACATTCAGTACTTC.

The rearrangement joins TRBV28 to TRBJ2-3, with a possible D match to TRBD1 (5 bases). V lost 4 bases and J 2 bases, leaving 13 bases between the germline ends. Looked up from germline, CDR1 is MDHEN and CDR2 is SYDVKM. CDR3 length: 15 amino acids. The CDR3 region has the DNA TGTGCCAGCAGTTCCCGAAGGGGTACCACAGATACGCAGTATTTT. This gives the protein CASSSRRGTTDTQYF.